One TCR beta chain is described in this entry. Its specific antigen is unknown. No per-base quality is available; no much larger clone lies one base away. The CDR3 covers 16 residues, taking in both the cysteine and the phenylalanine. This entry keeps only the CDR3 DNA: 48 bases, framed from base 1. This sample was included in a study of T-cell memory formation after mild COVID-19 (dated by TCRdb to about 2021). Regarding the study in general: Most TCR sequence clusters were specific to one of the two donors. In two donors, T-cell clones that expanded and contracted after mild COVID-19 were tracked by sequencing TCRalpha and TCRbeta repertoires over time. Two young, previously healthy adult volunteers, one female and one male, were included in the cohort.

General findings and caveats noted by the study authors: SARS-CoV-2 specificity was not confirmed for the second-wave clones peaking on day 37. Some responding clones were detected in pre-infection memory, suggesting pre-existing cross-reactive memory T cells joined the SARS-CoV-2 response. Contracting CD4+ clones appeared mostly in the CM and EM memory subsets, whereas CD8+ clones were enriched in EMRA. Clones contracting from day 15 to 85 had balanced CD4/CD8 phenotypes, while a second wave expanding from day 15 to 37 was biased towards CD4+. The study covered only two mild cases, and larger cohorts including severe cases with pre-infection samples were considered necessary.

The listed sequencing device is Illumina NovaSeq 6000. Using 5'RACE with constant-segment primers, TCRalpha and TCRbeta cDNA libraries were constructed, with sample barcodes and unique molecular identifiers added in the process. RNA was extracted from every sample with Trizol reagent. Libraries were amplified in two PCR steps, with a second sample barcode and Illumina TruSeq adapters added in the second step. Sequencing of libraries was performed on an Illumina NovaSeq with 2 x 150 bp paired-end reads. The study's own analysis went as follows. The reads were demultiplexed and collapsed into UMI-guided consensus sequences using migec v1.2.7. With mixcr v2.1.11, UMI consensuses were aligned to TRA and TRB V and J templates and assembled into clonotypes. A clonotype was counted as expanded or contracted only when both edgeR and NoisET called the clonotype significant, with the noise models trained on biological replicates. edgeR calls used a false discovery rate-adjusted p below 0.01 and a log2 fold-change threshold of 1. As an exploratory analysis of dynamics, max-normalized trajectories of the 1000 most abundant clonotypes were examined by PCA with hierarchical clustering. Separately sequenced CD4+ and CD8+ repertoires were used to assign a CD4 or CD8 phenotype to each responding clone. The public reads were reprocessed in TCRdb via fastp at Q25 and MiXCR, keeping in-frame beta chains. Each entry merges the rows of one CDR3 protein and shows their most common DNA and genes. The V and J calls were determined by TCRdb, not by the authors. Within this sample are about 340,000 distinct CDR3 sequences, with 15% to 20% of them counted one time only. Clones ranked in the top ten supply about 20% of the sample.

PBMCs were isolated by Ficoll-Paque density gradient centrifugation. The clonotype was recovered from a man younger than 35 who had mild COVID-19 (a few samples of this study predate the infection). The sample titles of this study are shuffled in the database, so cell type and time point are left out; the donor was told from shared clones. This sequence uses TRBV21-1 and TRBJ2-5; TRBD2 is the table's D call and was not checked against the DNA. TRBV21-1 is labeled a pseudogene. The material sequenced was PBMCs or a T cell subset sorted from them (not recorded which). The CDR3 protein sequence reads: CASSTLAGGSRETQYF. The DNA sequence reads TGTGCCAGCAGCACCTTAGCGGGGGGATCTAGAGAGACCCAGTACTTC.